This T cell receptor beta chain was identified during a study of monozygotic twins with inflammatory bowel disease. A remark on this clonotype: Its cognate antigen is unknown.

Whole-study findings and limits: On the inverse Simpson index, IBD patients scored lower for TCRbeta diversity than healthy co-twins. People with IBD had fewer clonotypes in common with others than healthy twins did, especially with disease activity. No repertoire similarity difference was seen between concordant and discordant twins; power was possibly limited.

Researchers used template switching to add UMIs featuring a 6-nucleotide sample barcode. TCRdb reworked the 5' RACE reads into one entry per CDR3 protein, no DNA. The sample totals 300,000 to 350,000 distinct CDR3 sequences; its top ten clones hold around 2%. The sample consisted of blood. The TCR comes from a human donor with ulcerative colitis or Crohn's disease, or a healthy co-twin of an affected twin (not recorded which).

The CDR3 region is CASSIGNPRETQYF. The V and J genes are TRBV19 and TRBJ2-5. Germline CDR1 LNHDA, CDR2 SQIVND (reference sequence). CDR3 length: 14 amino acids. Full variable domain (missing parts from reference TRBV19 and TRBJ2-5): DGGITQSPKYLFRKEGQNVTLSCEQNLNHDAMYWYRQDPGQGLRLIYYSQIVNDFQKGDIAEGYSVSREKKESFPLTVTSAQKNPTAFYLCASSIGNPRETQYFGPGTRLLVL.